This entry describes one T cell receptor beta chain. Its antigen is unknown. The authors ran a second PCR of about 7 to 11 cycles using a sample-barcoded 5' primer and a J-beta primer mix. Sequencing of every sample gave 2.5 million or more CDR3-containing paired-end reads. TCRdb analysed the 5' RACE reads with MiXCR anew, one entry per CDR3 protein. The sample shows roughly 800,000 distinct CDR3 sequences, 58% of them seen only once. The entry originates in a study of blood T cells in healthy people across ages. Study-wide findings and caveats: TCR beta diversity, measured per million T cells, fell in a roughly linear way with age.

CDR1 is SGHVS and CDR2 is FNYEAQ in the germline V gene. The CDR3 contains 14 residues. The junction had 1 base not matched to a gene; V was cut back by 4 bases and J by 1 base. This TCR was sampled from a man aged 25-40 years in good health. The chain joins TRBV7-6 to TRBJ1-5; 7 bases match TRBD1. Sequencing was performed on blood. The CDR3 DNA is TGTGCCAGCAGCTCGACAGGGAGCAATCAGCCCCAGCATTTT. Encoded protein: CASSSTGSNQPQHF.